This is a list of T cell receptor beta chains from one sample in a study of chemoradiotherapy in HPV16-positive cancers. Clones were read by immunoSEQ multiplex PCR, and TCRdb kept only the in-frame ones, dropping some. Of 7,000 or so clones detected, about three quarters appear once; the ten largest clones hold 3.6%. Sampling was conducted from a patient who underwent chemoradiotherapy. These receptors were taken from a human donor with HPV-associated anogenital cancer. CDR3s include the opening cysteine and the closing phenylalanine or tryptophan. Each record gives: clone size, V gene, J gene, D gene, CDR3 protein, CDR3 DNA. A D gene is named only where the DNA matches it firmly. Where a row states a size, it is once, few, many or the class of an expanded clone; other rows omit it.

clone size: .; V gene: TRBV6-5; J gene: TRBJ2-5; D gene: TRBD2; CDR3 protein: CASSLAGGQQETQYF; CDR3 DNA: TGTGCCAGCAGTTTAGCGGGGGGCCAGCAAGAGACCCAGTACTTC
clone size: .; V gene: TRBV2; J gene: TRBJ1-2; D gene: .; CDR3 protein: CASSEEDRYGYTF; CDR3 DNA: TGTGCCAGCAGTGAAGAGGACCGGTATGGCTACACCTTC
clone size: .; V gene: TRBV6-6; J gene: TRBJ2-7; D gene: .; CDR3 protein: CASSYGRNEQYF; CDR3 DNA: TGTGCCAGCAGTTACGGAAGGAACGAGCAGTACTTC
clone size: .; V gene: TRBV5-6; J gene: TRBJ1-1; D gene: .; CDR3 protein: CASSNIGAEFEAFF; CDR3 DNA: TGTGCCAGCAGCAACATAGGGGCAGAATTTGAAGCTTTCTTT
clone size: once; V gene: TRBV23-1; J gene: TRBJ1-5; D gene: TRBD1; CDR3 protein: CATGTDSNQPQHF; CDR3 DNA: TGCGCCACCGGGACAGATAGCAATCAGCCCCAGCATTTT
clone size: once; V gene: TRBV14; J gene: TRBJ2-3; D gene: .; CDR3 protein: CASSPWKKDRSSTDTQYF; CDR3 DNA: TGTGCCAGCAGCCCCTGGAAGAAGGACAGAAGTAGCACAGATACGCAGTATTTT
clone size: .; V gene: TRBV29-1; J gene: TRBJ2-7; D gene: .; CDR3 protein: CSVVAARGLSYEQYF; CDR3 DNA: TGCAGCGTTGTCGCAGCACGGGGTCTGTCATACGAGCAGTACTTC
clone size: .; V gene: TRBV4-1; J gene: TRBJ2-7; D gene: TRBD2; CDR3 protein: CASSQDITSGTIEQYF; CDR3 DNA: TGCGCCAGCAGCCAAGATATCACTAGCGGGACAATCGAGCAGTACTTC
clone size: .; V gene: TRBV28; J gene: TRBJ1-1; D gene: .; CDR3 protein: CASGPSGFYTEAFF; CDR3 DNA: TGTGCCAGCGGCCCCTCCGGCTTTTACACTGAAGCTTTCTTT
clone size: .; V gene: TRBV5-1; J gene: TRBJ1-1; D gene: TRBD1; CDR3 protein: CASGAGTGGTEAFF; CDR3 DNA: TGCGCCAGCGGGGCCGGGACAGGGGGCACTGAAGCTTTCTTT
clone size: .; V gene: TRBV4-2; J gene: TRBJ2-7; D gene: TRBD1; CDR3 protein: CASSPHYRDRSRSYEQYF; CDR3 DNA: TGTGCCAGCAGCCCCCATTACCGGGACAGGTCGAGGTCCTACGAGCAGTACTTC
clone size: .; V gene: TRBV20-1; J gene: TRBJ1-2; D gene: .; CDR3 protein: CSAFDRHGYTF; CDR3 DNA: TGCAGTGCCTTCGACAGACATGGCTACACCTTC
clone size: .; V gene: TRBV5-1; J gene: TRBJ2-7; D gene: .; CDR3 protein: CASSLAAGGGGYEQYF; CDR3 DNA: TGCGCCAGCAGCTTGGCCGCAGGGGGGGGAGGCTACGAGCAGTACTTC
clone size: .; V gene: TRBV30; J gene: TRBJ2-1; D gene: .; CDR3 protein: CAWCDPPAEQFF; CDR3 DNA: TGTGCCTGGTGTGACCCGCCTGCTGAGCAGTTCTTC
clone size: .; V gene: TRBV11-2; J gene: TRBJ1-6; D gene: .; CDR3 protein: CASRRGGGINNSPLHF; CDR3 DNA: TGTGCCAGCAGGAGGGGTGGGGGCATCAATAATTCACCCCTCCACTTT
clone size: .; V gene: TRBV5-1; J gene: TRBJ2-1; D gene: TRBD2; CDR3 protein: CASSPGGGGAGNEQFF; CDR3 DNA: TGCGCCAGCAGCCCCGGCGGCGGGGGGGCGGGCAATGAGCAGTTCTTC
clone size: .; V gene: TRBV7-2; J gene: TRBJ1-2; D gene: .; CDR3 protein: CASSLSGEKGGYTF; CDR3 DNA: TGTGCCAGCAGCCTATCAGGGGAAAAGGGTGGCTACACCTTC